These 17 T cell receptor beta chains originate from one sample sequenced in a study of T cell changes during pregnancy in multiple sclerosis (dated by TCRdb to about 2019). Library construction relied on the immunoSEQ multiplex PCR assay. What TCRdb holds here is the immuneACCESS table cut down to in-frame rearrangements. Part of the clones is not present; checked against another copy, under half of the missing clones reflect an unresolved V gene, and the others are unexplained. Across this sample there are several thousand clones, with 87% seen only once. The top ten clonotypes cover around 5.3% of the sample. This material consisted of CD8+ T cells from peripheral blood mononuclear cells, taken in the first trimester of pregnancy. These TCRs come from a female donor in good health, enrolled as a control in a pregnancy study.

A few counts support this clone. This chain connects TRBV19 to TRBJ1-1; D not certain. The CDR3 runs 14 residues. V lost 1 base and J 3 bases, leaving 9 bases between the germline ends. CDR1 and CDR2 (germline): LNHDA, SQIVND (reference sequence). The CDR3 coding sequence is TGTGCCAGTAGTATAGGCAGCGTGGACACTGAAGCTTTCTTT. This encodes CASSIGSVDTEAFF.

The V call is TRBV27, the J call TRBJ2-7, with D perhaps TRBD2 (5 bases). V was trimmed by 5 bases and J by 2 bases, leaving 13 bases between them. The CDR3 is 14 amino acids. Germline CDR1 and CDR2: MNHEY and SMNVEV (reference sequence). DNA for the CDR3: TGTGCCAGCAGTCCCGGGCGGGTAGCCTACGAGCAGTACTTC. Its translation: CASSPGRVAYEQYF.

The V call is TRBV6-1, the J call TRBJ2-7; tentatively, D is TRBD1 (6 bases). Germline assignment: CDR1 MNHNS and CDR2 SASEGT. There are 15 residues in the CDR3. Trimming took off 6 bases at V and 6 bases at J, with 21 bases between the two ends. CDR3 protein: CASRRWGHHPSEQYF. Written as DNA, the CDR3 is TGTGCCAGCAGGAGGTGGGGACACCACCCGTCCGAGCAGTACTTC.

The rearrangement joins TRBV29-1 to TRBJ2-1; 8 nucleotides match TRBD2. J was trimmed by 6 bases and V by 7 bases; bases with no gene match: 29. Germline values: CDR1 SQVTM, CDR2 ANQGSEA. This CDR3 is 20 amino acids long. CDR3 nucleotides: TGCAGCGCCGGGGGAACCATGGGACTAGATGAGGGGCCAGAAGGCAATGAGCAGTTCTTC. Its protein product is CSAGGTMGLDEGPEGNEQFF.

V usage is TRBV7-2 and J usage is TRBJ2-3, with D maybe TRBD1 (5 bases). Trimming cost V 6 bases and J 6 bases, with 19 bases left between them. Germline assignment: CDR1 SGHTA and CDR2 FQGNSA. This CDR3 comprises 15 residues. CDR3 sequence: CASRDSLLGRDTQYF. The CDR3 DNA is TGTGCCAGCAGGGATTCTTTATTGGGGCGGGATACGCAGTATTTT.

This chain joins TRBV28 and TRBJ2-2, with TRBD1 matching over 7 bases. Trimming removed 3 bases from V and 2 bases from J; junction bases left unmatched: 9. Germline-derived CDR1 and CDR2 are MDHEN and SYDVKM. The CDR3 totals 17 residues. The CDR3 DNA reads as TGTGCCAGCAGTTTCCCCCCTGACAGGGTAAACACCGGGGAGCTGTTTTTT. Amino acids: CASSFPPDRVNTGELFF. The full variable domain, rest sourced from reference TRBV28 and TRBJ2-2, is DVKVTQSSRYLVKRTGEKVFLECVQDMDHENMFWYRQDPGLGLRLIYFSYDVKMKEKGDIPEGYSVSREKKERFSLILESASTNQTSMYLCASSFPPDRVNTGELFFGEGSRLTVL.

CDR3 nucleotide sequence: TGCGCCAGCAGCCCAACAGGAAGGGAGCAGTTCTTC. This gives the protein CASSPTGREQFF. This chain uses TRBV4-3 with TRBJ2-1; a weak D match, TRBD1 (5 bases). Trimming removed 4 bases at V and 10 bases at J, with 11 bases between. Per germline, CDR1 LGHNA and CDR2 YSLEER. CDR3 size: 12 residues.

The gene calls are TRBV19 and TRBJ2-7, with TRBD1 matching 10 bases. CDR1 is LNHDA, CDR2 SQIVND, per germline (reference sequence). The CDR3 loop spans 15 amino acids. The J segment lost 4 bases and the V segment lost 3 bases, leaving 6 bases of the junction unmatched. The CDR3 DNA sequence: TGTGCCAGTAGTATCGATGGGGACAGGGGTTACGAGCAGTACTTC. Translating gives CASSIDGDRGYEQYF.

This chain uses TRBV5-5 with TRBJ1-4; 10 nucleotides align to TRBD1. Losses at the gene ends were 3 bases for V and 6 bases for J; bases not matched to a gene: 11. The CDR3 consists of 17 residues. Germline V gives CDR1 SGHKS, CDR2 YYEKEE (reference sequence). In nucleotides, the CDR3 is TGTGCCAGCAGCTCCCTGACAGGGGGCGAGGTGGATGAAAAACTGTTTTTT. Protein product: CASSSLTGGEVDEKLFF.

J is TRBJ2-2 and V is TRBV9; 7 positions match TRBD1. V shed 4 bases, J shed 2 bases, and the junction held 14 bases outside the gene matches. This CDR3 is 18 amino acids long. CDR1 is SGDLS and CDR2 is YYNGEE in the germline V gene. The CDR3 is CASSPFTGEIVNTGELFF. Written as DNA, the CDR3 is TGTGCCAGCAGCCCTTTTACAGGGGAAATAGTCAACACCGGGGAGCTGTTTTTT.

The CDR3 nucleotides read TGTGCCAGCAGTGGCAGGCCGTACAATGAGCAGTTCTTC. Amino acids: CASSGRPYNEQFF. The rearrangement links TRBV5-4 to TRBJ2-1; D not resolved. This CDR3 region has 13 residues. Trimming pared 5 bases from V and 4 bases from J, leaving 10 bases between. In germline, CDR1 is SGHNT, CDR2 YYREEE (reference sequence).

V is TRBV9 and J is TRBJ2-1, with a tentative D call TRBD2 (5 bases). Trimming cost V 0 bases and J 0 bases, with 13 bases left between them. Germline V gives CDR1 SGDLS, CDR2 YYNGEE. The CDR3 has 17 amino acids. CDR3: CASSVGDITSSYNEQFF. CDR3 nucleotide sequence: TGTGCCAGCAGCGTAGGGGATATAACTAGCTCCTACAATGAGCAGTTCTTC. Supplemented by reference TRBV9 and TRBJ2-1, the full variable domain reads DSGVTQTPKHLITATGQRVTLRCSPRSGDLSVYWYQQSLDQGLQFLIQYYNGEERAKGNILERFSAQQFPDLHSELNLSSLELGDSALYFCASSVGDITSSYNEQFFGPGTRLTVL.

V gene TRBV2 combines with J gene TRBJ2-3; 7 nucleotides agree with TRBD1. V was pared by 2 bases and J by 4 bases, with 15 bases of the junction left unmatched. This CDR3 spans 18 amino acids. From germline, CDR1 is SNHLY and CDR2 FYNNEI. CDR3 in amino acids: CASSERRGTGVPPDTQYF. The CDR3 DNA reads TGTGCCAGCAGTGAAAGGCGTGGAACAGGGGTCCCACCAGATACGCAGTATTTT.

The rearrangement uses TRBV2 and TRBJ2-1, with TRBD2 matching over 12 bases. The CDR3 has 17 residues. The germline V gene has CDR1 SNHLY and CDR2 FYNNEI. V was clipped by 4 bases and J by 0 bases; unmatched bases: 4. The CDR3 here is CASSGTSGVSSYNEQFF. CDR3 sequence (DNA): TGTGCCAGCAGTGGGACTAGCGGGGTGAGCTCCTACAATGAGCAGTTCTTC.

The chain joins TRBV19 to TRBJ1-2; D unresolved. In germline, CDR1 is LNHDA, CDR2 SQIVND (reference sequence). V shed 3 bases and J shed 1 base, with 15 bases lying between them. This CDR3 has 16 amino acids. The CDR3 bases are TGTGCCAGTAGTATCGCCCAGGCCCTCAATAACTATGGCTACACCTTC. Translating it yields CASSIAQALNNYGYTF.

The rearrangement joins TRBV27 to TRBJ2-5; 7 bases match TRBD2. The germline V gene has CDR1 MNHEY and CDR2 SMNVEV (reference sequence). The CDR3 extends over 15 amino acids. V lost 3 bases to trimming and J lost 2 bases; unmatched junction nucleotides: 6. CDR3 in DNA: TGTGCCAGCAGTTTTCTGGCTAGCGGACAAGAGACCCAGTACTTC. Translating gives CASSFLASGQETQYF.

This clone was observed once. This chain connects TRBV11-3 to TRBJ2-1; 12 bases agree with TRBD1. Per the germline V gene, CDR1 is SGHNT and CDR2 is YENEEA. The V segment lost 4 bases and the J segment 7 bases; nucleotides outside the gene matches: 5. The CDR3 sequence is 15 residues long. This chain's CDR3 is CASSYGTGGWNEQFF. In DNA form, the CDR3 reads TGTGCCAGCAGCTACGGGACAGGGGGCTGGAATGAGCAGTTCTTC.